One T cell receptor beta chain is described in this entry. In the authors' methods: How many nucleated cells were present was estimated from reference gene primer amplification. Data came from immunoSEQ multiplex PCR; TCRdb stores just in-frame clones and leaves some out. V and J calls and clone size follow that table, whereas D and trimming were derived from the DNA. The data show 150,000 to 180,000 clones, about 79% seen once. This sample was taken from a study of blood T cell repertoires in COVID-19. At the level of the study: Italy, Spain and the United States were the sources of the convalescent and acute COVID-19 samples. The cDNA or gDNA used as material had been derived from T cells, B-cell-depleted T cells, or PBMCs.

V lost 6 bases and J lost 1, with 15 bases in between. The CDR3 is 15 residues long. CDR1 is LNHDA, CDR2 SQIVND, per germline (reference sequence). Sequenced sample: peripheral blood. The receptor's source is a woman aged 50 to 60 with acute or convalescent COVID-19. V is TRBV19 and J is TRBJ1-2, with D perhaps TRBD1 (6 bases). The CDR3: CASSKGGGHNYGYTF. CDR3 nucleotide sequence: TGTGCCAGTAGCAAAGGGGGGGGCCATAACTATGGCTACACCTTC.